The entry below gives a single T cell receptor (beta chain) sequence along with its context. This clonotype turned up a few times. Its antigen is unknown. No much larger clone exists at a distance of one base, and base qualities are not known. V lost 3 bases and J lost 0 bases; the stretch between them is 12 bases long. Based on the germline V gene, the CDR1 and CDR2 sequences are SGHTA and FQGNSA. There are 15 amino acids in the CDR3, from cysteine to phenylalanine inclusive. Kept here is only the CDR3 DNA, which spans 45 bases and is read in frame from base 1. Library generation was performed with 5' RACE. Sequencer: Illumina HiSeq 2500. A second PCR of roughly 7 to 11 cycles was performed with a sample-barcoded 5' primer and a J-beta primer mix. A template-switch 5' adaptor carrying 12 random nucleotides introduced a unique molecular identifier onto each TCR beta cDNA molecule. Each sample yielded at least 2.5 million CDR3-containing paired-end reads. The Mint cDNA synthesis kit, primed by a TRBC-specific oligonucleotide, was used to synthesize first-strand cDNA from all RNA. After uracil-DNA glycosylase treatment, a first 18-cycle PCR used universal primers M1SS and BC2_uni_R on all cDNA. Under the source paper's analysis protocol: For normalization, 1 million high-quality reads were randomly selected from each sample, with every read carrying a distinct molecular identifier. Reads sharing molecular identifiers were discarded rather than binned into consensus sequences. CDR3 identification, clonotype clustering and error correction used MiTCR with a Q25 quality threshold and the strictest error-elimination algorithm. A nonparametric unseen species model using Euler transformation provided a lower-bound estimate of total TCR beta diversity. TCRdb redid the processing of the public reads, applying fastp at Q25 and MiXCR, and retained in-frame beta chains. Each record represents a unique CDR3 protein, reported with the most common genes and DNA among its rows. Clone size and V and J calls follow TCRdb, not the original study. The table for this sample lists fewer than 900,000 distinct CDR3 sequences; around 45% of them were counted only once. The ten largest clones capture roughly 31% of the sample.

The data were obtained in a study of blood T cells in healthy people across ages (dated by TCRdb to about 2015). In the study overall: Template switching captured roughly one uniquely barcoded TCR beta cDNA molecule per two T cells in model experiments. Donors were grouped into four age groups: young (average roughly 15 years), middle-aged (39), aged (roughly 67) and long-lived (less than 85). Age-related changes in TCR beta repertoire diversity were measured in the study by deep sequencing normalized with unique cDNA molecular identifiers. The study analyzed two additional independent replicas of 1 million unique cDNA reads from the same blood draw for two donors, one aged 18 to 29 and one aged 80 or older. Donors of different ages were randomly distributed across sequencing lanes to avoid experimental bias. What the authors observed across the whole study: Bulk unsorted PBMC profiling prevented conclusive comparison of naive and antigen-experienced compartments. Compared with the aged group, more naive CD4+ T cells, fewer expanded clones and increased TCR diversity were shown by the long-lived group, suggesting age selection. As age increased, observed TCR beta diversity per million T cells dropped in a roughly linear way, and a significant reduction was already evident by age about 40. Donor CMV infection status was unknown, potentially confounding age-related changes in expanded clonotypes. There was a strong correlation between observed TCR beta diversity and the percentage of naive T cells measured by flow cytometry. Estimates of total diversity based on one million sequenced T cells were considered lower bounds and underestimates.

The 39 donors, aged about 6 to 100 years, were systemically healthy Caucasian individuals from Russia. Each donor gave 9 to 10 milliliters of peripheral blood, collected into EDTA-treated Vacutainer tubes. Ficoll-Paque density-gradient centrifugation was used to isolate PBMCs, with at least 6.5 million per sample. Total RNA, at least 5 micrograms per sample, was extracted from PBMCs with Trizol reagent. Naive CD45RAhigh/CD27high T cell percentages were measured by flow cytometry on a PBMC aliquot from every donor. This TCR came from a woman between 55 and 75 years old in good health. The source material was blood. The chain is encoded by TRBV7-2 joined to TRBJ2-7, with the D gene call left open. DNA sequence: TGTGCCAGCAGCTTGGGAAGCCCGTTCTCCTACGAGCAGTACTTC. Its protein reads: CASSLGSPFSYEQYF.